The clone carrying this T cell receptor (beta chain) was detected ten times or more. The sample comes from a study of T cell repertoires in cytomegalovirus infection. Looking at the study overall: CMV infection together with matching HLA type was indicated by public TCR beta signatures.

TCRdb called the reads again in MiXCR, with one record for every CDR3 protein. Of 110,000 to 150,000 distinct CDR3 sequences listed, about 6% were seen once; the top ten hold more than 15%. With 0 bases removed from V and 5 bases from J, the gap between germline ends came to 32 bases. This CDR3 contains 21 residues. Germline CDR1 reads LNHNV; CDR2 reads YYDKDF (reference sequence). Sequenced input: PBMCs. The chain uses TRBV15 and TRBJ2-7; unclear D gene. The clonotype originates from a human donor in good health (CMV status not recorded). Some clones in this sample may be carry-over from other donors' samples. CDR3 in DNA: TGTGCCACCAGCAGAGATTCGTTCGAAAGGGTCATAGGACGACAAAGTCACGAGCAGTACTTC. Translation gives CATSRDSFERVIGRQSHEQYF.